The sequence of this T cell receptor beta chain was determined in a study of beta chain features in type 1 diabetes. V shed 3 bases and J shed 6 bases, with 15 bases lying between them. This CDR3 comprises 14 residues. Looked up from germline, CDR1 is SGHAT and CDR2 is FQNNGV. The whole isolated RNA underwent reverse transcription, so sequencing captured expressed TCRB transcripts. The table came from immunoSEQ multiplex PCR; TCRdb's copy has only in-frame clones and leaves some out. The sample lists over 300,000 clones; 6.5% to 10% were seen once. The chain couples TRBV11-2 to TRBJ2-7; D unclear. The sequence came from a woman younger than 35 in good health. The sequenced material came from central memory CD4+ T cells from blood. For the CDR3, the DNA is TGTGCCAGCAGCTTCAGTACCCTCCTGGGCGAGCAGTACTTC. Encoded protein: CASSFSTLLGEQYF.